This T cell receptor (beta chain) comes out of a study of ipilimumab plus nivolumab after autologous stem cell transplantation. Looking at the study overall: Myeloma patients were high-risk transplant-naive or relapsed within 3 years of first autologous transplant.

The CDR3 is 15 amino acids. CDR1 and CDR2 (germline): MNHEY, SMNVEV (reference sequence). V trimming: 2 bases; J trimming: 12 bases; junction bases outside the gene matches: 8. Ipilimumab, 1 mg/kg, started 14 to 28 days after autologous transplant. Here immunoSEQ multiplex PCR was the method, and the copy in TCRdb shows in-frame clones only, minus some. Counted here are tens of thousands of clones, around nine tenths occurring once; the ten biggest clones make up about 0.88%. This TCR was recovered from a male donor with multiple myeloma. Sequencing used PBMCs, obtained in a trial of ipilimumab plus nivolumab as post-transplant consolidation. V is TRBV27 and J is TRBJ2-1; 12 nucleotides line up with TRBD2. The CDR3, as DNA: TGTGCCAGCAGTTTAAGGGCTAGCGGGAGGGGTCGGCAGTTCTTC. It specifies CASSLRASGRGRQFF.